This TCR beta chain was obtained from a study of cytomegalovirus exposure and HLA in healthy donors. Study-wide findings and caveats: Previously analyzed data showed that most TCR beta V segments were productive at a frequency of about 87% or about 30%. Excluded: some indistinguishable V segments such as TRBV6-2 and TRBV6-3. Later genetic work tied a missense DCLRE1C variant to beta-chain V and J trimming. One cluster of highly shared sequence variants probably arose as a sequencing artifact.

It was with 60 Vbeta and 13 Jbeta primers that the PCR ran. Repertoires were generated with immunoSEQ multiplex PCR, while TCRdb's copy carries only in-frame clones and drops some. This sample has 150,000 or so clones; 70% to 85% occur once, and the top ten carry 2.1%. This clone was counted a single time. Its antigen remains unknown. Germline lookup yields CDR1 LGHNA and CDR2 YNFKEQ. The CDR3 length is 14 residues. V lost 0 bases and J 6 bases, leaving 11 bases between the germline ends. The rearrangement joins TRBV4-2 to TRBJ1-2; D is uncertain. The receptor was derived from a man aged 25-45 years in good health and CMV-seronegative. The source material was PBMCs. The CDR3 region is CASSQDRMRDGYTF. In nucleotides, the CDR3 is TGTGCCAGCAGCCAAGATCGGATGAGGGATGGCTACACCTTC.